These 20 T cell receptor beta chains originate from one sample sequenced in a study of blood T cell repertoires in COVID-19. Assay: immunoSEQ multiplex PCR; the TCRdb copy retains only in-frame clones and omits some. The sample shows approximately 110,000 clones, roughly 80% of them seen only once. Specimen: peripheral blood. The receptors were gathered from a man between 45 and 60 years old with acute or convalescent COVID-19.

This clone was seen only a few times. The chain uses TRBV25-1 and TRBJ1-5; D might be TRBD1 (5 bases). Germline CDR1 MGHDK, CDR2 SYGVNS. Trimming cost V 4 bases and J 2 bases, with 12 bases left between them. The CDR3 length is 15 residues. In DNA form, the CDR3 reads TGTGCCAGCAGTGGGGGGACTGTCGGCAATCAGCCCCAGCATTTT. Protein: CASSGGTVGNQPQHF.

V gene TRBV5-6 combines with J gene TRBJ1-6; tentatively, D is TRBD1 (5 bases). Germline-derived CDR1 and CDR2 are SGHDT and YYEEEE. The CDR3 length is 16 residues. V was pared by 0 bases and J by 1 base, with 8 bases between. The CDR3 sequence: CASSLDQGSYNSPLHF. The CDR3 DNA is TGTGCCAGCAGCTTGGACCAGGGATCCTATAATTCACCCCTCCACTTT.

The rearrangement joins TRBV5-1 to TRBJ1-4, with 11 bases fitting TRBD1. The CDR3 totals 15 residues. Per the germline V gene, CDR1 is SGHRS and CDR2 is YFSETQ. V trimming: 4 bases; J trimming: 7 bases; junction bases outside the gene matches: 6. CDR3 in DNA: TGCGCCAGCAGCACCGGGACAGGGGGGAGTGAAAAACTGTTTTTT. It is translated as CASSTGTGGSEKLFF.

In its sample, this clone was seen a few times. V and J are TRBV9 and TRBJ1-2; TRBD1 agrees at 7 bases. CDR3 length: 14 amino acids. Germline values: CDR1 SGDLS, CDR2 YYNGEE. J was trimmed by 0 bases and V by 3 bases; bases with no gene match: 2. The CDR3 here is CASSGTGANYGYTF. CDR3 sequence (DNA): TGTGCCAGCAGCGGGACAGGAGCTAACTATGGCTACACCTTC.

The chain combines TRBV7-3 with TRBJ1-2, with 9 bases aligning to TRBD1. CDR1 and CDR2 (germline): SGHTA, FQGTGA. V lost 5 bases and J lost 8; bases outside the gene matches: 6. The CDR3 runs to 13 residues. CDR3 sequence (DNA): TGTGCCAGCAGCCTAGGGACAGGGAGCGGCTACACCTTC. It encodes CASSLGTGSGYTF.

V usage is TRBV7-3 and J usage is TRBJ2-3; TRBD2 matches 14 bases. Germline loops: CDR1 SGHTA, CDR2 FQGTGA. CDR3 size: 19 residues. The trim removed 5 bases at V and 5 bases at J, leaving 15 bases unmatched. The CDR3 loop reads CASSKGLAGGPVPGDTQYF. The CDR3 region has the DNA TGTGCCAGCAGCAAAGGACTAGCGGGGGGTCCCGTCCCGGGAGATACGCAGTATTTT.

The chain is built from TRBV11-2 and TRBJ1-1; TRBD1 might be the D (6 bases). The ends were cut back, 2 bases at V and 1 base at J, with 11 bases in the middle. Germline CDR1 reads SGHAT; CDR2 reads FQNNGV. The length of the CDR3 is 15 residues. The CDR3 sequence is CASSLHTGQNTEAFF. The CDR3 DNA follows: TGTGCCAGCAGCTTACATACGGGACAGAACACTGAAGCTTTCTTT.

This clone has just a few counts. The same CDR3 is also encoded by other DNA sequences in this sample. The rearrangement uses TRBV12-3 or TRBV12-4 and TRBJ1-2; possibly TRBD1 for D (5 bases). The CDR3 consists of 11 residues. The V and J ends lost 5 bases and 7 bases respectively, with 8 bases between them. The CDR3 sequence is CASSPGGGYTF. DNA of the CDR3: TGTGCCAGCAGTCCCGGGGGTGGCTACACCTTC.

Regarding this clone: The sample carries other DNA sequences with the same CDR3. This chain uses TRBV7-3 with TRBJ1-1; the match to TRBD1 covers 7 bases. Germline values: CDR1 SGHTA, CDR2 FQGTGA. CDR3 size: 14 residues. V dropped 0 bases and J dropped 5; count of bases not matched to a gene: 3. As DNA, the CDR3 is TGTGCCAGCAGCTTAACGGGCAGGGGGACTGAAGCTTTCTTT. It encodes CASSLTGRGTEAFF.

The chain links TRBV7-3 to TRBJ2-3; TRBD2 agrees at 13 bases. Germline V lookup: CDR1 SGHTA, CDR2 FQGTGA. V lost 4 bases to trimming and J lost 7 bases; unmatched junction nucleotides: 11. The CDR3 loop spans 17 amino acids. The CDR3 DNA follows: TGTGCCAGCAGCTCGCCCGGGACTAGCGGGGAGTCTTATACGCAGTATTTT. The encoded protein is CASSSPGTSGESYTQYF.

This rearrangement joins TRBV28 to TRBJ2-2, with 9 bases that match TRBD1. Germline V gene lookup returns CDR1 MDHEN and CDR2 SYDVKM. V lost 1 base, J lost 2 bases, and 2 bases stayed unmatched. The CDR3 length is 16 residues. The chain's CDR3 is CASSLSGQGNTGELFF. As DNA, the CDR3 is TGTGCCAGCAGTTTATCGGGACAGGGTAACACCGGGGAGCTGTTTTTT.

The V gene is TRBV5-6, the J gene TRBJ1-2; TRBD1 might be the D (5 bases). Trimming left V 6 bases short and J 6 bases short, with 18 bases between. The CDR3 is 14 residues long. The germline V gene encodes CDR1 SGHDT and CDR2 YYEEEE. CDR3 amino acids: CASTTGGRVNGYTF. Here the CDR3 DNA reads TGTGCCAGCACCACCGGGGGGAGGGTAAATGGCTACACCTTC.

The genes are TRBV29-1 and TRBJ2-3; no clear D gene. V was pared by 3 bases and J by 1 base, with 14 bases between. The CDR3 contains 15 residues. Looked up from germline, CDR1 is SQVTM and CDR2 is ANQGSEA. CDR3 sequence reads: CSVDDWAARTDTQYF. The CDR3 DNA reads TGCAGCGTTGACGATTGGGCAGCTCGCACAGATACGCAGTATTTT.

The genes are TRBV5-1 and TRBJ1-4; tentatively, D is TRBD1 (5 bases). Germline V CDR1 and CDR2: SGHRS, YFSETQ. This CDR3 has 15 residues. V lost 0 bases and J lost 2, with 8 bases in between. CDR3 sequence reads: CASSLVGGTNEKLFF. The CDR3 DNA reads as TGCGCCAGCAGCTTGGTTGGGGGGACTAATGAAAAACTGTTTTTT.

The chain joins TRBV7-6 to TRBJ2-3, with 11 bases lining up with TRBD2. This CDR3 comprises 17 residues. The trim removed 3 bases at V and 2 bases at J, leaving 7 bases unmatched. The germline gives CDR1 SGHVS, CDR2 FNYEAQ. The CDR3 DNA follows: TGTGCCAGCAGCTTTTCTAGCGGGGGGTCATTCACAGATACGCAGTATTTT. Translating it yields CASSFSSGGSFTDTQYF.

V gene TRBV28 combines with J gene TRBJ1-1; D gene unclear. Trimming left V 3 bases short and J 0 bases short, with 11 bases between. The CDR3 spans 15 residues. CDR1 MDHEN and CDR2 SYDVKM come from the germline V gene. The CDR3 protein is CASSFTRELNTEAFF. In DNA, the CDR3 is TGTGCCAGCAGTTTCACCCGGGAGCTGAACACTGAAGCTTTCTTT. The complete variable domain, with remaining parts taken from reference TRBV28 and TRBJ1-1, reads DVKVTQSSRYLVKRTGEKVFLECVQDMDHENMFWYRQDPGLGLRLIYFSYDVKMKEKGDIPEGYSVSREKKERFSLILESASTNQTSMYLCASSFTRELNTEAFFGQGTRLTVV.

The count of this clone is one. V is TRBV6-4 and J is TRBJ1-3, with D possibly TRBD1 on 5 matching bases. CDR1 MRHNA and CDR2 SNTAGT come from the germline V gene. The CDR3 has 13 residues. Trimming left V 3 bases short and J 2 bases short, with 5 bases between. The CDR3 coding sequence is TGTGCCAGCAGTGAGGGGCCTGGAAACACCATATATTTT. It is translated as CASSEGPGNTIYF.

Only a few counts were recorded for this clone. The chain is built from TRBV28 and TRBJ2-3, with 7 bases lining up with TRBD1. From germline, CDR1 is MDHEN and CDR2 SYDVKM. The CDR3 covers 15 residues. Trimming removed 6 bases from V and 0 bases from J; junction bases left unmatched: 6. The CDR3 loop is CASRKTGASTDTQYF. DNA of the CDR3: TGTGCCAGCAGAAAAACAGGGGCTAGCACAGATACGCAGTATTTT.

This sequence joins TRBV9 and TRBJ1-6, with 10 bases fitting TRBD1. Germline V gene lookup returns CDR1 SGDLS and CDR2 YYNGEE. The CDR3 sequence is 15 residues long. With V trimmed by 4 bases and J by 10 bases, 8 bases remained unmatched. This chain's CDR3 is CASSTTGGASSPLHF. The DNA of the CDR3 is TGTGCCAGCAGCACGACAGGGGGCGCTTCCTCACCCCTCCACTTT.

The J gene is TRBJ1-4, the V gene TRBV19; no clear D gene. Trimming shortened V by 6 bases and J by 0 bases, and 8 bases separated the two germline ends. The CDR3 is 14 amino acids. Germline CDR1 reads LNHDA; CDR2 reads SQIVND (reference sequence). DNA of the CDR3: TGTGCCAGTAGGAGGGTTGCAACTAATGAAAAACTGTTTTTT. It translates to CASRRVATNEKLFF.